The 6 T cell receptor beta chains below were found in one sample sequenced in a study of radiotherapy plus CTLA-4 blockade in lung cancer. This table comes from immunoSEQ multiplex PCR, and its TCRdb copy is limited to in-frame clones, with some not included. This table holds roughly 90,000 clones, just over 85% found once. This specimen was peripheral blood, taken from a patient treated with radiotherapy plus ipilimumab. These receptors were obtained from a human donor with non-small cell lung cancer that progressed on radiotherapy plus ipilimumab.

The chain recombines TRBV21-1 with TRBJ2-5; TRBD2, the table's D call, was not compared with the DNA. TRBV21-1 has pseudogene status. This CDR3 region has 17 residues. Here the CDR3 reads CASSNGLAGGRDETQYF. The CDR3 DNA is TGTGCCAGCAGCAATGGTCTAGCGGGAGGGAGGGATGAGACCCAGTACTTC.

J is TRBJ1-2 and V is TRBV9, with 7 bases that match TRBD1. Germline CDR1 is SGDLS and CDR2 is YYNGEE. This CDR3 is 13 amino acids long. V shed 5 bases and J 3 bases; nucleotides not matched to a gene: 4. The CDR3 DNA follows: TGTGCCAGCAGTCGGACAGGTGACTATGGCTACACCTTC. This sequence encodes CASSRTGDYGYTF.

This sequence joins TRBV2 and TRBJ1-5; D is possibly TRBD1 (6 bases). The CDR3 sequence is 13 residues long. Trimming stripped 6 bases from V and 3 bases from J, with 9 bases between. CDR1 is SNHLY and CDR2 is FYNNEI in the germline V gene. CDR3 protein: CASRRDNNQPQHF. The CDR3 bases are TGTGCCAGCAGAAGGGACAACAATCAGCCCCAGCATTTT.

This chain connects TRBV2 to TRBJ1-1, with D uncertain. The germline V and J ends were trimmed by 2 bases and 1 base, with 5 bases remaining between them. Germline V gives CDR1 SNHLY, CDR2 FYNNEI. This CDR3 is built from 13 residues. In DNA form, the CDR3 reads TGTGCCAGCAGTGAACGTCGGAACACTGAAGCTTTCTTT. As protein: CASSERRNTEAFF.

The chain links TRBV6-6 to TRBJ1-2; D is unresolved. V lost 10 bases, J lost 1 base, and 13 bases lay in between. Germline CDR1 reads MNHNY; CDR2 reads SVGAGI (reference sequence). The CDR3 sequence is 13 residues long. CDR3 sequence reads: CAILPSLNYGYTF. The CDR3 DNA reads TGTGCCATCCTTCCAAGCCTTAACTATGGCTACACCTTC.

The CDR3 sequence is CATSRNTEAFF. The CDR3 DNA reads TGTGCCACCAGCAGAAACACTGAAGCTTTCTTT. V and J are TRBV15 and TRBJ1-1; D is uncertain. This CDR3 spans 11 amino acids. Looked up from germline, CDR1 is LNHNV and CDR2 is YYDKDF (reference sequence). V lost 2 bases and J lost 2, with 0 bases in between.